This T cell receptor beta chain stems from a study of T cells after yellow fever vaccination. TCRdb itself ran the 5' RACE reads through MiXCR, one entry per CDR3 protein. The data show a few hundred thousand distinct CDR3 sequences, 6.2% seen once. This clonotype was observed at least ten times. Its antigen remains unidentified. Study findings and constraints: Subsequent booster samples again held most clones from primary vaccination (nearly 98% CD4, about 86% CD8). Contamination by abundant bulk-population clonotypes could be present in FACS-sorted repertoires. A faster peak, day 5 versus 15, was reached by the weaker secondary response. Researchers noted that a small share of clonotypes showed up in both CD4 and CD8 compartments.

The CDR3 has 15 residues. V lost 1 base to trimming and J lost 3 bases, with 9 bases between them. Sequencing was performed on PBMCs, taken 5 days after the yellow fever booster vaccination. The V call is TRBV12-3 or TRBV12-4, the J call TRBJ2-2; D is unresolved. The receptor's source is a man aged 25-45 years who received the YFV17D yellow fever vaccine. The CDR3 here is CASSLVIFHTGELFF. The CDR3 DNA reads TGTGCCAGCAGTTTAGTAATCTTTCACACCGGGGAGCTGTTTTTT.